This T cell receptor beta chain was obtained from a study of shared clonotypes between healthy human individuals. TCRdb's copy holds only in-frame clones and misses some; the assay was immunoSEQ multiplex PCR. The profile shows about 800,000 clones, 96% of them singletons. V was pared by 7 bases and J by 5 bases, with 8 bases between. Germline V gene lookup returns CDR1 WNHNN and CDR2 SYGVQD (reference sequence). The CDR3 contains 11 residues. Naive CD8 cells, CD45RO-negative and positively selected for CCR7, excluded terminally differentiated effector memory CD45RA+ cells. V is TRBV10-1 and J is TRBJ1-2; a possible D gene is TRBD1 (6 bases). This clonotype originated in a man under 40 in good health. The specimen was naive CD8+ T cells sorted from blood. The CDR3 is CASKGQYGYTF. CDR3 nucleotides: TGCGCCAGCAAAGGACAGTATGGCTACACCTTC.